The sequence of this T cell receptor (beta chain) was determined in a study of CD8+ T cells in alopecia areata. Study-wide context: Treatment ran 6 to 18 months, with 6 months of follow-up afterward. Overall study findings and caveats: Affected scalp, especially in alopecia totalis/universalis, had a higher clonality than normal scalp did.

This CDR3 region has 12 residues. Trimming stripped 0 bases from V and 6 bases from J, with 6 bases between. Germline V gives CDR1 SGHRS, CDR2 YFSETQ. RNA extraction was followed by reverse transcription into cDNA, which acted as the sequencing template. Libraries were prepared by immunoSEQ multiplex PCR; TCRdb keeps only in-frame clonotypes and omits some of them. In the table there are 150,000 or so clones, about 72% of which are singletons. Details on this clone: Its antigen is still unknown.

This chain uses TRBV5-1 with TRBJ1-2, with TRBD1 as a possible D gene (6 bases). Specimen: CD8+ T cells sorted from blood, collected at week 0. The clonotype comes from a human donor with alopecia areata. In DNA form, the CDR3 reads TGCGCCAGCAGCTTGGACAGGGATGGCTACACCTTC. Translation gives CASSLDRDGYTF.